The 27 T cell receptor beta chains in this list originate from one sample, sequenced in a study of T cell changes during pregnancy in multiple sclerosis. TCRdb keeps only in-frame clones here, not all; method: immunoSEQ multiplex PCR. This table has about 40,000 clones, 75% to 95% appearing once. The sample consisted of CD8+ T cells from peripheral blood mononuclear cells, taken before pregnancy. The source is a female donor with multiple sclerosis, enrolled in a pregnancy study.

This chain joins TRBV13 and TRBJ2-3; D unresolved. Germline lookup yields CDR1 PRHDT and CDR2 FYEKMQ (reference sequence). The V gene lost 0 bases and the J gene lost 3 bases, with 16 bases spanning the gap. The CDR3 is 17 residues long. In DNA form, the CDR3 reads TGTGCCAGCAGCTTAGGCGCACGAGAGATAAGAACAGATACGCAGTATTTT. Protein: CASSLGAREIRTDTQYF.

The rearrangement joins TRBV29-1 to TRBJ2-1; TRBD1 might be the D (6 bases). CDR1 SQVTM and CDR2 ANQGSEA come from the germline V gene. V was clipped by 1 base and J by 5 bases, with 9 bases between them. The CDR3 runs to 13 residues. CDR3 in DNA: TGCAGCGTTGAAGTTCGGACAGACAATGAGCAGTTCTTC. Protein product: CSVEVRTDNEQFF.

The chain recombines TRBV28 with TRBJ2-7, with D perhaps TRBD1 (6 bases). This CDR3 contains 18 residues. The germline V and J ends were trimmed by 5 bases and 2 bases, with 25 bases remaining between them. Per the germline V gene, CDR1 is MDHEN and CDR2 is SYDVKM. In DNA, the CDR3 is TGTGCCAGCAGTCCCTCCCTCAACCGAGACAGGCAGACCTACGAGCAGTACTTC. As protein: CASSPSLNRDRQTYEQYF.

V gene TRBV6-5 combines with J gene TRBJ1-1; maybe TRBD1 (6 bases). The CDR3 is made up of 14 amino acids. V was shortened by 4 bases and J by 0 bases, with 9 bases between the two germline ends. The germline V gene encodes CDR1 MNHEY and CDR2 SVGAGI. In DNA, the CDR3 is TGTGCCAGCAGTTCTGGGACAATGAACACTGAAGCTTTCTTT. It specifies CASSSGTMNTEAFF.

V is TRBV7-2 and J is TRBJ2-1; 8 bases match TRBD2. This CDR3 is built from 16 residues. Germline V gene data show CDR1 as SGHTA and CDR2 as FQGNSA. The ends lost 2 bases at V and 9 bases at J; junction bases unmatched: 12. This chain's CDR3 is CASSLRLAPAGGEQFF. CDR3 sequence (DNA): TGTGCCAGCAGCTTAAGACTAGCGCCAGCCGGTGGTGAGCAGTTCTTC.

V gene TRBV7-8 combines with J gene TRBJ2-7; 12 nucleotides align to TRBD1. The CDR3 has 15 residues. The germline CDR1 and CDR2 sequences are SGHVS and FQNEAQ. Unmatched junction bases numbered 7, after V lost 5 bases and J lost 5 bases. The CDR3 DNA reads TGTGCCAGCAGCCCTAGGGGGACAGGGGGCGACGAGCAGTACTTC. Its protein product is CASSPRGTGGDEQYF.

V gene TRBV6-5 combines with J gene TRBJ1-5; the D gene is possibly TRBD1 (6 bases). The germline CDR1 and CDR2 sequences are MNHEY and SVGAGI. The CDR3 runs to 14 residues. The germline V and J ends were trimmed by 3 bases and 6 bases, with 12 bases remaining between them. The CDR3 here is CASSYSGVSQPQHF. In DNA form, the CDR3 reads TGTGCCAGCAGTTATTCAGGGGTCAGTCAGCCCCAGCATTTT.

The chain recombines TRBV28 with TRBJ2-7, with TRBD2 matching over 13 bases. Per germline, CDR1 MDHEN and CDR2 SYDVKM. The CDR3 loop spans 18 amino acids. The J segment lost 2 bases and the V segment lost 4 bases, leaving 11 bases of the junction unmatched. The CDR3 nucleotides read TGTGCCAGCAGTTCGTCGCCCGGGACTAGCGGGGCCCCCTACGAGCAGTACTTC. Its translation is CASSSSPGTSGAPYEQYF. The whole variable domain, remainder taken from reference TRBV28 and TRBJ2-7, is DVKVTQSSRYLVKRTGEKVFLECVQDMDHENMFWYRQDPGLGLRLIYFSYDVKMKEKGDIPEGYSVSREKKERFSLILESASTNQTSMYLCASSSSPGTSGAPYEQYFGPGTRLTVT.

CDR3 protein: CASSRGANTGELFF. The CDR3 DNA follows: TGTGCCAGCAGTCGGGGGGCGAACACCGGGGAGCTGTTTTTT. The chain is built from TRBV27 and TRBJ2-2, with TRBD2 matching 7 bases. J was trimmed by 0 bases and V by 5 bases; bases with no gene match: 0. The CDR3 is 14 residues long. The germline V gene has CDR1 MNHEY and CDR2 SMNVEV (reference sequence).

The J gene is TRBJ1-2, the V gene TRBV28, with a possible D match to TRBD1 (6 bases). V was cut by 3 bases and J by 2 bases, with 16 bases left in between. CDR3 length: 16 residues. Germline assignment: CDR1 MDHEN and CDR2 SYDVKM. The CDR3 here is CASSFPGVAFNYGYTF. CDR3 DNA sequence: TGTGCCAGCAGTTTCCCAGGGGTCGCCTTCAACTATGGCTACACCTTC.

The chain carries TRBV28 and TRBJ1-4; the match to TRBD1 covers 9 bases. The CDR3 contains 17 residues. V shed 5 bases and J 0 bases; nucleotides not matched to a gene: 7. In germline, CDR1 is MDHEN, CDR2 SYDVKM. CDR3 nucleotide sequence: TGTGCCAGCAGTAAGGGACAGGGAAAGTCAACTAATGAAAAACTGTTTTTT. Its translation is CASSKGQGKSTNEKLFF.

The chain couples TRBV7-9 to TRBJ2-5; 9 bases agree with TRBD1. There are 16 residues in the CDR3. The germline V gene encodes CDR1 SEHNR and CDR2 FQNEAQ (reference sequence). Losses at the gene ends were 8 bases for V and 5 bases for J; bases not matched to a gene: 15. CDR3 sequence (DNA): TGTGCCAGCTCAACTACAGGGGGCACAGGGCGGGAGACCCAGTACTTC. Encoded protein: CASSTTGGTGRETQYF.

The table lists this clone with a count of one. The V call is TRBV2, the J call TRBJ2-3, with 7 bases matching TRBD1. The CDR3 has 10 residues. CDR1 and CDR2 (germline): SNHLY, FYNNEI. V gave up 6 bases and J gave up 10 bases; unmatched junction bases: 1. The CDR3 DNA reads as TGTGCCAGCAGGGGACAGTCGCAGTATTTT. Amino acid sequence: CASRGQSQYF.

The chain carries TRBV30 and TRBJ2-1; 7 positions agree with TRBD2. This CDR3 comprises 14 residues. CDR1 and CDR2 from the germline V gene are GTSNPN and SVGIG (reference sequence). The J segment lost 0 bases and the V segment lost 5 bases, leaving 4 bases of the junction unmatched. Written as DNA, the CDR3 is TGTGCCTGGGGGGGGGATGTCTCCTACAATGAGCAGTTCTTC. Translating it yields CAWGGDVSYNEQFF.

The gene calls are TRBV9 and TRBJ1-2, with 8 bases matching TRBD1. V trimming: 1 base; J trimming: 6 bases; junction bases outside the gene matches: 5. In germline, CDR1 is SGDLS, CDR2 YYNGEE. This CDR3 contains 14 residues. The CDR3 reads CASSVWTGSHGYTF. In nucleotides, the CDR3 is TGTGCCAGCAGCGTATGGACAGGGTCCCATGGCTACACCTTC.

This chain joins TRBV27 and TRBJ2-7, with 10 bases aligning to TRBD2. The CDR3 consists of 15 residues. CDR1 MNHEY and CDR2 SMNVEV come from the germline V gene (reference sequence). V lost 3 bases to trimming and J lost 2 bases; unmatched junction nucleotides: 4. Here the CDR3 reads CASSFLAGEPYEQYF. The CDR3 DNA follows: TGTGCCAGCAGTTTTCTAGCGGGAGAACCCTACGAGCAGTACTTC.

The chain is built from TRBV2 and TRBJ1-2; the D is unclear. Germline V lookup: CDR1 SNHLY, CDR2 FYNNEI. CDR3 length: 17 amino acids. V lost 2 bases to trimming and J lost 0 bases, with 16 bases between them. The CDR3 spells CASSERFYPTTNYGYTF. The DNA for the CDR3 is TGTGCCAGCAGTGAAAGGTTCTACCCCACTACTAACTATGGCTACACCTTC.

CDR3 sequence (DNA): TGCGCCAGCAGCCACCCGGCTTCGGGGAGGTCGAACACCGGGGAGCTGTTTTTT. Its protein product is CASSHPASGRSNTGELFF. This rearrangement joins TRBV4-1 to TRBJ2-2, with D possibly matching TRBD2 (6 bases). V lost 3 bases and J lost 0, with 17 bases in between. The CDR3 length is 18 residues. Germline CDR1 and CDR2: MGHRA and YSYEKL.

This sequence joins TRBV5-4 and TRBJ2-1, with a tentative D call TRBD1 (5 bases). CDR1 is SGHNT and CDR2 is YYREEE in the germline V gene (reference sequence). The CDR3 contains 12 residues. V gave up 2 bases and J gave up 8 bases, with 8 bases separating them. The DNA of the CDR3 is TGTGCCAGCAGCTTCCTAGGGGATGAGCAGTTCTTC. Its protein is CASSFLGDEQFF.

There are a few counts of this clone. This rearrangement joins TRBV6-1 to TRBJ2-4; 9 nucleotides agree with TRBD1. Per the germline V gene, CDR1 is MNHNS and CDR2 is SASEGT. This CDR3 has 16 amino acids. The ends lost 0 bases at V and 8 bases at J; junction bases unmatched: 8. The CDR3 sequence is CASSEATGGGGDIQYF. CDR3 nucleotide sequence: TGTGCCAGCAGTGAAGCAACAGGGGGCGGGGGAGACATTCAGTACTTC.

The V gene is TRBV4-2, the J gene TRBJ2-7, with D possibly matching TRBD2 (6 bases). Trimming removed 0 bases at V and 3 bases at J, with 9 bases between. Germline V lookup: CDR1 LGHNA, CDR2 YNFKEQ. This CDR3 region has 14 residues. As DNA, the CDR3 is TGTGCCAGCAGCCAAGATCGGGGACTCTACGAGCAGTACTTC. This translates into CASSQDRGLYEQYF.

V and J are TRBV4-3 and TRBJ2-1, with TRBD2 matching 9 bases. CDR1 LGHNA and CDR2 YSLEER come from the germline V gene. The CDR3 covers 16 residues. J was trimmed by 3 bases and V by 4 bases; bases with no gene match: 7. DNA for the CDR3: TGCGCCAGCAGCCGGGACCTAGCGGGATACTACAATGAGCAGTTCTTC. Encoded protein: CASSRDLAGYYNEQFF.

V usage is TRBV13 and J usage is TRBJ2-7; 8 bases align to TRBD1. This CDR3 has 14 residues. The J segment lost 4 bases and the V segment lost 4 bases, leaving 6 bases of the junction unmatched. In germline, CDR1 is PRHDT, CDR2 FYEKMQ (reference sequence). Written as DNA, the CDR3 is TGTGCCAGCAGCTCCGGGACAGGATTTTACGAGCAGTACTTC. Translated: CASSSGTGFYEQYF.

This sequence joins TRBV6-5 and TRBJ2-3; possibly TRBD2 for D (7 bases). The germline CDR1 and CDR2 sequences are MNHEY and SVGAGI. The V gene lost 6 bases and the J gene lost 5 bases, with 15 bases spanning the gap. The length of the CDR3 is 14 residues. The CDR3 DNA sequence: TGTGCCAGCAGAAACCGGGGGGCCCTAGATACGCAGTATTTT. Translated: CASRNRGALDTQYF.

The chain employs TRBV5-1 and TRBJ2-3; TRBD2 agrees at 12 bases. The CDR3 has 15 amino acids. Germline loops: CDR1 SGHRS, CDR2 YFSETQ. V lost 4 bases and J lost 4; bases outside the gene matches: 4. The CDR3: CASSPTSGRPDTQYF. The CDR3 DNA is TGCGCCAGCAGCCCGACTAGCGGGAGACCAGATACGCAGTATTTT.

This chain uses TRBV2 with TRBJ1-1; D uncertain. This CDR3 is 11 amino acids long. The germline V gene has CDR1 SNHLY and CDR2 FYNNEI. V was clipped by 5 bases and J by 3 bases, with 4 bases between them. The CDR3 reads CASSSDTEAFF. CDR3 bases: TGTGCCAGCAGTTCAGACACTGAAGCTTTCTTT.

V gene TRBV28 combines with J gene TRBJ2-2; TRBD1 is a possible D gene (6 bases). Germline values: CDR1 MDHEN, CDR2 SYDVKM. The V and J ends lost 4 bases and 0 bases respectively, with 21 bases between them. The length of the CDR3 is 19 residues. The CDR3 region is CASSSSRTETVTNTGELFF. The CDR3 region has the DNA TGTGCCAGCAGTTCCTCTAGGACAGAGACAGTGACGAACACCGGGGAGCTGTTTTTT.